This entry concerns a single TCR beta chain. This sample is drawn from a study of blood T cell repertoires in COVID-19. Method: immunoSEQ multiplex PCR; TCRdb's copy keeps in-frame clones and lacks some. The sample lists 150,000 to 200,000 clones, approximately 80% seen once, with approximately 11% in the top ten. Germline CDR1 SNHLY, CDR2 FYNNEI. V lost 4 bases and J 4 bases, leaving 9 bases between the germline ends. This CDR3 is 13 amino acids long. Sequencing was done on a sample of PBMCs or T cells enriched from blood (not recorded which). The sequence derives from a man aged 45-60 years who had recovered from COVID-19. The chain couples TRBV2 to TRBJ2-3; the D is unclear. Here the CDR3 reads CASSGLFPDTQYF. The DNA for the CDR3 is TGTGCCAGCAGTGGGCTCTTCCCAGATACGCAGTATTTT.